The 14 T cell receptor beta chains below all came from one sample that was sequenced in a study of control samples from healthy donors and cancer patients. The method was immunoSEQ multiplex PCR; TCRdb's version includes in-frame clones alone and lacks a portion of them. The data contain tens of thousands of clones, roughly 90% of them singletons. Sequencing input: PBMCs. These receptors were taken from a man aged 60-69 years with colorectal cancer.

This clone occurred a few times. At one end the junction does not follow the germline gene, possibly because of a read error. V is TRBV9 and J is TRBJ1-6, with D maybe TRBD1 (5 bases). The CDR3 covers 13 residues. Per the germline V gene, CDR1 is SGDLS and CDR2 is YYNGEE. The CDR3 sequence: CASARDYHSPLHF. The CDR3 DNA is TGTGCCAGCGCGCGGGACTATCATTCACCCCTCCACTTT. Variable domain in full (rest from reference TRBV9 and TRBJ1-6): DSGVTQTPKHLITATGQRVTLRCSPRSGDLSVYWYQQSLDQGLQFLIQYYNGEERAKGNILERFSAQQFPDLHSELNLSSLELGDSALYFCASARDYHSPLHFGNGTRLTVT.

The rearrangement uses TRBV20-1 and TRBJ2-1; a possible D gene is TRBD1 (6 bases). V lost 4 bases, J lost 7 bases, and 8 bases lay in between. The CDR3 spans 11 residues. Looked up from germline, CDR1 is DFQATT and CDR2 is SNEGSKA (reference sequence). The CDR3: CSANRVNEQFF. The CDR3 nucleotides read TGCAGTGCTAACAGGGTTAATGAGCAGTTCTTC.

This clone was seen just once. For the CDR3, the DNA is TGTGCTAGTGGTTTGGGCGGGGGACAGGGCTATAACTATGGCTACACCTTC. It codes for CASGLGGGQGYNYGYTF. The V and J genes are TRBV12-5 and TRBJ1-2; 9 bases line up with TRBD1. Germline CDR1 and CDR2: LGHNT and FRNRAP. Germline trimming cut 1 base from V and 1 base from J; bases unmatched to any gene: 7. The CDR3 is made up of 17 amino acids.

The chain carries TRBV25-1 and TRBJ1-5; 7 bases are a match to TRBD1. Germline assignment: CDR1 MGHDK and CDR2 SYGVNS. The CDR3 runs to 12 residues. Unmatched junction bases numbered 1, after V lost 7 bases and J lost 4 bases. This CDR3 reads CASKGQNQPQHF. Here the CDR3 DNA reads TGTGCCAGCAAGGGACAGAATCAGCCCCAGCATTTT. Filled out from reference TRBV25-1 and TRBJ1-5, the complete variable domain reads EADIYQTPRYLVIGTGKKITLECSQTMGHDKMYWYQQDPGMELHLIHYSYGVNSTEKGDLSSESTVSRIRTEHFPLTLESARPSHTSQYLCASKGQNQPQHFGDGTRLSIL.

The rearrangement joins TRBV6-6 to TRBJ2-5; the D call may be TRBD1 or TRBD2 (6 bases each). Trimming shortened V by 0 bases and J by 4 bases, and 12 bases separated the two germline ends. The CDR3 covers 15 residues. CDR1 MNHNY and CDR2 SVGAGI come from the germline V gene (reference sequence). The CDR3 here is CASSYSGGPGETQYF. CDR3 in DNA: TGTGCCAGCAGTTACTCCGGGGGCCCGGGAGAGACCCAGTACTTC.

V usage is TRBV18 and J usage is TRBJ2-5; D is tentatively TRBD1 or TRBD2 (6 bases each). The length of the CDR3 is 14 residues. The V end was cut by 4 bases, the J end by 1 base, with 10 bases between. Germline assignment: CDR1 KGHSH and CDR2 LQKENI. The DNA for the CDR3 is TGTGCCAGCTCACGCGGGACAATCCAAGAGACCCAGTACTTC. Translated, it gives CASSRGTIQETQYF.

The chain couples TRBV7-2 to TRBJ2-3; D unresolved. This CDR3 is built from 13 residues. Trimming took off 0 bases at V and 6 bases at J, with 7 bases between the two ends. Germline values: CDR1 SGHTA, CDR2 FQGNSA. CDR3 region: CASSLAEDDTQYF. The CDR3 DNA is TGTGCCAGCAGCTTAGCCGAGGACGATACGCAGTATTTT.

This chain joins TRBV9 and TRBJ1-1; possible D gene TRBD1, 5 bases. CDR3 length equals 12 residues. V lost 3 bases and J lost 7, with 10 bases in between. The germline gives CDR1 SGDLS, CDR2 YYNGEE. The CDR3 spells CASSATGGEAFF. The CDR3 DNA sequence: TGTGCCAGCAGCGCCACAGGTGGTGAAGCTTTCTTT.

The chain has TRBV5-6 and TRBJ2-1, with unresolved D. Germline assignment: CDR1 SGHDT and CDR2 YYEEEE. Trimming took off 0 bases at V and 0 bases at J, with 10 bases between the two ends. The CDR3 runs to 16 residues. This chain's CDR3 is CASSLGRKSSYNEQFF. The CDR3 DNA reads as TGTGCCAGCAGCTTGGGCCGGAAAAGCTCCTACAATGAGCAGTTCTTC.

The gene calls are TRBV3-1 (or the pseudogene TRBV3-2) and TRBJ2-5, with no clear D. V was cut by 0 bases and J by 5 bases, with 10 bases left in between. The CDR3 runs to 14 residues. Germline V gene data show CDR1 as LGHDT and CDR2 as YNNKEL (reference sequence). The DNA for the CDR3 is TGTGCCAGCAGCCAAGATCAACCGGGCGAGACCCAGTACTTC. This translates into CASSQDQPGETQYF.

The V call is TRBV5-1, the J call TRBJ1-2, with a possible D match to TRBD1 (5 bases). The length of the CDR3 is 15 residues. The V gene's germline CDR1 is SGHRS and CDR2 YFSETQ. Trimming left V 4 bases short and J 4 bases short, with 17 bases between. This CDR3 reads CASSPIQGSLYGYTF. CDR3 bases: TGCGCCAGCAGCCCAATTCAGGGATCGCTCTATGGCTACACCTTC. Variable domain in full (rest from reference TRBV5-1 and TRBJ1-2): KAGVTQTPRYLIKTRGQQVTLSCSPISGHRSVSWYQQTPGQGLQFLFEYFSETQRNKGNFPGRFSGRQFSNSRSEMNVSTLELGDSALYLCASSPIQGSLYGYTFGSGTRLTVV.

CDR3 sequence reads: CASRIQVQETQYF. For the CDR3, the DNA is TGTGCCAGCAGGATACAGGTACAAGAGACCCAGTACTTC. The chain employs TRBV6-6 and TRBJ2-5; TRBD1 is a possible D gene (5 bases). The CDR3 covers 13 residues. CDR1 is MNHNY and CDR2 is SVGAGI in the germline V gene (reference sequence). V gave up 6 bases and J gave up 2 bases, with 10 bases separating them.

This sequence joins TRBV5-1 and TRBJ2-7; D may be TRBD1 (6 bases). Looked up from germline, CDR1 is SGHRS and CDR2 is YFSETQ. CDR3 size: 16 residues. Trimming removed 0 bases from V and 6 bases from J, with 19 bases in between. CDR3 region: CASSLGGGVIGGEQYF. CDR3 DNA: TGCGCCAGCAGCTTGGGAGGGGGAGTGATTGGAGGCGAGCAGTACTTC.

V is TRBV10-3 and J is TRBJ1-1; 9 nucleotides line up with TRBD1. This CDR3 contains 13 residues. Germline CDR1 reads ENHRY; CDR2 reads SYGVKD. Trimming at V came to 7 bases and at J to 4 bases, leaving 4 bases not matched to a gene. This CDR3 is CAIKGTGTTEAFF. The CDR3 coding sequence is TGTGCCATCAAAGGGACAGGGACCACTGAAGCTTTCTTT.